The clone carrying this TCR beta chain has more than one count but fewer than ten. No antigen is known for it. Every donor had blood drawn once into heparin, around 100 mL on average. The sample comes from a study of beta chain features in type 1 diabetes. Broader study findings: Highly expressing activated T cells could be over-counted with a cDNA template. Within each of all four CD4+ subsets, Type 1 diabetes patients had TCRB CDR3s that were moderately but significantly shorter. More deletions and fewer insertions at VDJ junctions were seen in type 1 diabetes patients.

Of the isolated RNA, all was reverse transcribed, and so the sequenced material was expressed TCRB transcripts. Generated by immunoSEQ multiplex PCR, the TCRdb table keeps only in-frame clones and is missing some. The repertoire consists of 120,000 or so clones, with 17% occurring once and the leading ten covering around 2.6%. V lost 0 bases to trimming and J lost 8 bases; unmatched junction nucleotides: 18. Germline V CDR1 and CDR2: PRHDT, FYEKMQ (reference sequence). The CDR3 length is 21 residues. The specimen was central memory CD4+ T cells from blood. V and J are TRBV13 and TRBJ2-1; TRBD2 matches at 14 bases. This sequence originates from a man younger than 35 with type 1 diabetes. The CDR3 DNA reads TGTGCCAGCAGCTTAGGCCTGGGACTAGCGGGAGAAATTGGGGCCTGGGATGAGCAGTTCTTC. Translation gives CASSLGLGLAGEIGAWDEQFF.